A single sample gave rise to the 18 T cell receptor beta chains below, sequenced in a study of cytomegalovirus exposure and HLA in healthy donors. Some clones are missing from TCRdb's copy, which holds only in-frame ones; the method was immunoSEQ multiplex PCR. The sample gives 130,000 or so clones, approximately 89% of which show up once; about 3% is in the top ten. Sequenced material: PBMCs. Receptors originate from a man aged 25 to 40 in good health and CMV-seronegative.

The sample holds one count of this clone. The chain couples TRBV29-1 to TRBJ2-2; maybe TRBD1 (6 bases). Germline V gene lookup returns CDR1 SQVTM and CDR2 ANQGSEA. This CDR3 spans 15 amino acids. The V and J ends lost 7 bases and 0 bases respectively, with 15 bases between them. This chain's CDR3 is CSASGEIANTGELFF. CDR3 DNA sequence: TGCAGCGCATCAGGGGAGATCGCGAACACCGGGGAGCTGTTTTTT.

The gene calls are TRBV7-2 and TRBJ1-6; 9 positions agree with TRBD1. Germline CDR1 reads SGHTA; CDR2 reads FQGNSA. The CDR3 spans 16 residues. The V segment lost 5 bases and the J segment 7 bases; nucleotides outside the gene matches: 9. The DNA of the CDR3 is TGTGCCAGCAGCCCGGCGGGACAGGGTGCGAATTCACCCCTCCACTTT. It yields the protein CASSPAGQGANSPLHF.

The chain has TRBV11-2 and TRBJ2-7; TRBD1 agrees at 8 bases. Germline trimming cut 1 base from V and 6 bases from J; bases unmatched to any gene: 5. The CDR3 is 14 amino acids. Looked up from germline, CDR1 is SGHAT and CDR2 is FQNNGV. The CDR3 reads CASSLVQGAGEQYF. The CDR3 coding sequence is TGTGCCAGCAGCTTAGTCCAGGGGGCAGGCGAGCAGTACTTC.

This chain connects TRBV28 to TRBJ2-7; D is ambiguous. The CDR3 has 12 residues. The V gene lost 5 bases and the J gene lost 0 bases, with 5 bases spanning the gap. Germline V gene data show CDR1 as MDHEN and CDR2 as SYDVKM. In DNA, the CDR3 is TGTGCCAGCAGTCAGGACTCCTACGAGCAGTACTTC. Translation: CASSQDSYEQYF.

The J gene is TRBJ1-1, the V gene TRBV5-6; 7 bases map to TRBD1. J lost 7 bases, V lost 4 bases, and 4 bases had no gene match. CDR3 length equals 12 residues. Germline V lookup: CDR1 SGHDT, CDR2 YYEEEE. CDR3 nucleotides: TGTGCCAGCAGCCAGGGGGGCGGTGAAGCTTTCTTT. Its translation: CASSQGGGEAFF.

This clone is medium-sized. This sequence joins TRBV6-4 and TRBJ2-3; perhaps TRBD2 as D (5 bases). Germline CDR1 reads MRHNA; CDR2 reads SNTAGT. This CDR3 is 15 amino acids long. Trimming took 0 bases from V and 4 from J, leaving 11 bases between them. The CDR3 loop reads CASSDSTNGADTQYF. The CDR3 DNA is TGTGCCAGCAGTGACTCGACTAATGGCGCAGATACGCAGTATTTT.

The rearrangement joins TRBV5-1 to TRBJ1-1; D not resolved. Germline CDR1 is SGHRS and CDR2 is YFSETQ. With 4 bases removed from V and 7 bases from J, the gap between germline ends came to 14 bases. The length of the CDR3 is 13 residues. The DNA of the CDR3 is TGCGCCAGCAGCCCCCTCCGGGGTTTTGAAGCTTTCTTT. Its translation: CASSPLRGFEAFF.

V and J are TRBV6-5 and TRBJ2-7; TRBD1 might be the D (7 bases). Germline-derived CDR1 and CDR2 are MNHEY and SVGAGI. This CDR3 is 15 amino acids long. Trimming removed 5 bases from V and 6 bases from J, with 20 bases in between. The CDR3 region has the DNA TGTGCCAGCAGTCAAACATTAAGACAGGGAGGCGAGCAGTACTTC. Translated: CASSQTLRQGGEQYF.

V is TRBV18 and J is TRBJ1-1, with D hard to call. Germline loops: CDR1 KGHSH, CDR2 LQKENI. Trimming pared 8 bases from V and 0 bases from J, leaving 13 bases between. The CDR3 is 14 amino acids. This CDR3 is CASRFWEMNTEAFF. The DNA of the CDR3 is TGTGCCAGCCGATTCTGGGAGATGAACACTGAAGCTTTCTTT.

This clone showed up just a few times. The chain recombines TRBV15 with TRBJ1-1, with D uncertain. The germline gives CDR1 LNHNV, CDR2 YYDKDF (reference sequence). V was trimmed by 0 bases and J by 4 bases, leaving 9 bases between them. CDR3 length equals 14 residues. This CDR3 is CATSRDGLGTEAFF. CDR3 nucleotides: TGTGCCACCAGCAGAGATGGACTGGGCACTGAAGCTTTCTTT. The full variable domain, its missing parts supplied by reference TRBV15 and TRBJ1-1, is DAMVIQNPRYQVTQFGKPVTLSCSQTLNHNVMYWYQQKSSQAPKLLFHYYDKDFNNEADTPDNFQSRRPNTSFCFLDIRSPGLGDTAMYLCATSRDGLGTEAFFGQGTRLTVV.

The chain joins TRBV19 to TRBJ2-2; D is uncertain. CDR1 and CDR2 (germline): LNHDA, SQIVND (reference sequence). V was pared by 1 base and J by 4 bases, with 10 bases between. This CDR3 contains 15 residues. The CDR3 DNA is TGTGCCAGTAGTATAGGTGGCTCAGGCACCGGGGAGCTGTTTTTT. Amino acids: CASSIGGSGTGELFF.

The chain is built from TRBV7-6 and TRBJ2-1; perhaps TRBD2 as D (6 bases). Trimming took off 4 bases at V and 2 bases at J, with 6 bases between the two ends. The CDR3 is made up of 13 amino acids. From germline, CDR1 is SGHVS and CDR2 FNYEAQ. The DNA of the CDR3 is TGTGCCAGCAGCTCGGGGGCCTACAATGAGCAGTTCTTC. Its protein is CASSSGAYNEQFF.

V usage is TRBV20-1 and J usage is TRBJ2-1; possible D gene TRBD2, 6 bases. This CDR3 has 11 amino acids. V was cut by 4 bases and J by 12 bases, with 13 bases left in between. Germline-derived CDR1 and CDR2 are DFQATT and SNEGSKA (reference sequence). The CDR3 loop is CSAIPPGVQFF. In DNA, the CDR3 is TGCAGTGCTATTCCCCCGGGAGTGCAGTTCTTC.

The rearrangement links TRBV5-4 to TRBJ2-3; no firm D call. Trimming pared 1 base from V and 4 bases from J, leaving 7 bases between. Germline V gives CDR1 SGHNT, CDR2 YYREEE (reference sequence). The CDR3 covers 13 residues. The CDR3 protein is CASSLFGPDTQYF. In nucleotides, the CDR3 is TGTGCCAGCAGCTTGTTCGGTCCAGATACGCAGTATTTT.

V and J are TRBV18 and TRBJ1-2, with TRBD1 identical over 7 bases. CDR3 size: 14 residues. The trim removed 0 bases at V and 2 bases at J, leaving 0 bases unmatched. CDR1 and CDR2 from the germline V gene are KGHSH and LQKENI. The CDR3 sequence is CASSPPQGNYGYTF. The CDR3, as DNA: TGTGCCAGCTCACCACCACAGGGGAACTATGGCTACACCTTC.

As DNA, the CDR3 is TGTGCCAGCAGTGAGGTACAGGGACAGCCCCAGCATTTT. Translated, it gives CASSEVQGQPQHF. The rearrangement joins TRBV6-4 to TRBJ1-5; weak D call: TRBD1 (6 bases). CDR1 MRHNA and CDR2 SNTAGT come from the germline V gene. The length of the CDR3 is 13 residues. V gave up 3 bases and J gave up 7 bases, with 10 bases separating them.

The chain carries TRBV28 and TRBJ2-7; D is undetermined. The CDR3 has 11 residues. Germline V gene lookup returns CDR1 MDHEN and CDR2 SYDVKM. Trimming cost V 6 bases and J 5 bases, with 8 bases left between them. CDR3 sequence reads: CASSQAHEQYF. The CDR3 DNA follows: TGTGCCAGCAGCCAGGCCCACGAGCAGTACTTC.

The chain carries TRBV1 and TRBJ2-1; TRBD2 is taken as the D call from the table, unchecked against the DNA. TRBV1 is described as a pseudogene. The CDR3 length is 16 residues. The CDR3 DNA follows: TGCACCAGCAGCCAGACTAGCGGGGTCTCCTACAATGAGCAGTTCTTC. This encodes CTSSQTSGVSYNEQFF.